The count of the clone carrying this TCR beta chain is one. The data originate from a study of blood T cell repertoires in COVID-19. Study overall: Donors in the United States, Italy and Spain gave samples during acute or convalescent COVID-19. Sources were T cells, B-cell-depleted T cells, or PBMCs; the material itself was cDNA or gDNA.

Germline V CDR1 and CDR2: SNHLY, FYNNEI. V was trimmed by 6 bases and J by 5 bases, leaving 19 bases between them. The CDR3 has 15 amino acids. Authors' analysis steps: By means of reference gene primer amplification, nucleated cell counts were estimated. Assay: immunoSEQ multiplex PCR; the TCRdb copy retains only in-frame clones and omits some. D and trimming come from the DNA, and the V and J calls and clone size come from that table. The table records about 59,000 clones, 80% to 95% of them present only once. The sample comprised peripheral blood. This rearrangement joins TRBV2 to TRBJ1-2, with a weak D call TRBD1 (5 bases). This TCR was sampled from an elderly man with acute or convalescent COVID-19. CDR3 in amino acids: CASSAGTTQGYGYTF. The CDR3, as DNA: TGTGCCAGCAGCGCCGGGACTACTCAGGGTTATGGCTACACCTTC.